These T cell receptor beta chains were read from a single sample in a study of T cells in Graves' hyperthyroidism and ophthalmopathy. TCRdb passed the multiplex PCR reads through MiXCR, listing each CDR3 protein once. This table holds roughly 740,000 distinct CDR3 sequences, about 17% found once. Sequencing input: blood. These receptors came from a man between 18 and 29 years old with Graves' hyperthyroidism. Each CDR3 is given with its conserved first and last residue. A D gene is named only where the DNA matches it firmly. For some rows the clone size is stated as once, few or many, or as a class when expanded; others skip it.

v_call	clone_size	j_call	d_call	cdr3_length	cdr3_nt	cdr3_aa
TRBV15	NA	TRBJ2-7	NA	13	TGTGCCACCAGCCCCCCGGAAGTGGACGAGCAGTACTTC	CATSPPEVDEQYF
TRBV2	NA	TRBJ2-3	NA	13	TGTGCCAGCAAGAAGAGGGTCACAGATACGCAGTATTTT	CASKKRVTDTQYF
TRBV15	few	TRBJ1-2	TRBD1	15	TGTGCCACCAGCAGTGACAGGGGAGCTAACTATGGCTACACCTTC	CATSSDRGANYGYTF
TRBV10-3	many	TRBJ1-5	NA	14	TGTGCCATCAGTGGGACAGAGGGCAATCAGCCCCAGCATTTT	CAISGTEGNQPQHF
TRBV7-3	few	TRBJ2-1	TRBD1	17	TGTGCCAGCAGCTTAAGGACCAGCCAGGGGGACTACAATGAGCAGTTCTTC	CASSLRTSQGDYNEQFF
TRBV6-1	many	TRBJ2-5	TRBD2	16	TGTGCCAGCAGTGAACGGCCTAGCGGGCTCCAAGAGACCCAGTACTTC	CASSERPSGLQETQYF
TRBV20-1	many	TRBJ2-7	TRBD1	14	TGCAGTGCTAGAGGGGACAGGGGGGCCTACGAGCAGTACTTC	CSARGDRGAYEQYF
TRBV2	NA	TRBJ1-2	TRBD1	14	TGTGCCAGCAGTGAAGGACAGGGGGTCTATGGCTACACCTTC	CASSEGQGVYGYTF
TRBV7-3	many	TRBJ2-3	TRBD2	15	TGTGCCAGCAGCTTACTAGCGGGAGCAGGAGATACGCAGTATTTT	CASSLLAGAGDTQYF
TRBV25-1	NA	TRBJ2-1	TRBD1	14	TGTGCCAGCAGTGACCCGACAGGGGGCAATGAGCAGTTCTTC	CASSDPTGGNEQFF
TRBV28	NA	TRBJ1-1	NA	14	TGTGCCAGCAGTTTAGGCAGGCCCCGGGGTGAAGCTTTCTTT	CASSLGRPRGEAFF
TRBV12-3/TRBV12-4	NA	TRBJ2-5	NA	11	TGTGCCAGCAGTTCCCCCCGGACCCAGTACTTC	CASSSPRTQYF
TRBV6-1	few	TRBJ1-5	TRBD1	16	TGTGCCAGCAGTGAAGGGTACAGGGGGAGCAATCAGCCCCAGCATTTT	CASSEGYRGSNQPQHF
TRBV20-1	NA	TRBJ2-7	NA	11	TGCAGTGCGACTGGGGCCTACGAGCAGTACTTC	CSATGAYEQYF
TRBV10-3	NA	TRBJ1-2	NA	14	TGTGCCATCGCTTTGAGGCCTGAGGGGTATGGCTACACCTTC	CAIALRPEGYGYTF
TRBV20-1	NA	TRBJ1-5	NA	13	TGCAGTGCTAGAGAATCCAGCAATCAGCCCCAGCATTTT	CSARESSNQPQHF
TRBV7-9	many	TRBJ2-1	TRBD2	16	TGTGCCAGCAGCTTAGAGTCTGGCGGGAGAGGCAATGAGCAGTTCTTC	CASSLESGGRGNEQFF
TRBV29-1	many	TRBJ2-1	TRBD1	15	TGCAGCGTCAACCGAGGGACAGGGGGCTACAATGAGCAGTTCTTC	CSVNRGTGGYNEQFF
TRBV6-1	many	TRBJ2-7	TRBD1	16	TGTGCCAGCAGTACCACAGGGGGAATACTCTCCTACGAGCAGTACTTC	CASSTTGGILSYEQYF
TRBV19	NA	TRBJ1-5	NA	15	TGTGCCAGTAGTATTACGCAGGGAGGCAATCAGCCCCAGCATTTT	CASSITQGGNQPQHF
TRBV10-3	NA	TRBJ2-7	NA	15	TGTGCCATCAGTGAGTCGATAAACAGCAACTACGAGCAGTACTTC	CAISESINSNYEQYF
TRBV6-1	few	TRBJ2-3	TRBD2	15	TGTGCCAGCAGTTACGGACTAGCGGACACAGATACGCAGTATTTT	CASSYGLADTDTQYF
TRBV11-3	few	TRBJ1-1	TRBD1	15	TGTGCCAGCAGCATTACAGGGGCCCCGAACACTGAAGCTTTCTTT	CASSITGAPNTEAFF
TRBV14	NA	TRBJ2-1	TRBD1	14	TGTGCCAGCAACGGACAGGGGACCTACAATGAGCAGTTCTTC	CASNGQGTYNEQFF
TRBV11-2	NA	TRBJ1-1	TRBD1	17	TGTGCCAGCAGCCTCCGGACAGGGAGGGGAGTTAGCACTGAAGCTTTCTTT	CASSLRTGRGVSTEAFF
TRBV9	few	TRBJ1-3	TRBD1	15	TGTGCCAGCAGCGCGACCGGGACAGGGGGGAACACCATATATTTT	CASSATGTGGNTIYF
TRBV9	NA	TRBJ2-5	TRBD2	16	TGTGCCAGCAGCGTAGGAGTTAGCGGGAATATGAAGACCCAGTACTTC	CASSVGVSGNMKTQYF
TRBV6-1	many	TRBJ2-3	NA	17	TGTGCCAGCAGTGATTCCCTCACGGGGGCTAGCACAGATACGCAGTATTTT	CASSDSLTGASTDTQYF
TRBV28	NA	TRBJ2-2	NA	15	TGTGCCAGCAGCCTATATATAGAGCCCACCGGGGAGCTGTTTTTT	CASSLYIEPTGELFF